These 21 T cell receptor beta chains share one sample of origin, sequenced in a study of somatic mutations in cytotoxic T cells in rheumatoid arthritis. The protocol was immunoSEQ multiplex PCR, while the TCRdb copy is restricted to in-frame clones and leaves out a portion. The data show approximately 4,200 clones, approximately 90% seen once. Source material: CD8+ T cells sorted from blood. These receptors came from a woman in her seventies with rheumatoid arthritis.

The rearrangement uses TRBV6-1 and TRBJ1-2, with 7 bases lining up with TRBD1. The V segment lost 0 bases and the J segment 3 bases; nucleotides outside the gene matches: 1. Germline values: CDR1 MNHNS, CDR2 SASEGT. CDR3 size: 14 residues. In DNA form, the CDR3 reads TGTGCCAGCAGTGAAGCGGGACAGTACTATGGCTACACCTTC. Residues: CASSEAGQYYGYTF.

This clone appeared a single time. The genes are TRBV29-1 and TRBJ2-7; 11 bases agree with TRBD2. The germline gives CDR1 SQVTM, CDR2 ANQGSEA. Trimming cost V 4 bases and J 6 bases; bases outside gene matches: 14. The CDR3 runs to 16 residues. This chain's CDR3 is CSVGPSGGLQHSEQYF. In DNA, the CDR3 is TGCAGCGTTGGACCTAGCGGGGGGCTCCAGCACTCCGAGCAGTACTTC.

V is TRBV5-1 and J is TRBJ1-1; D is undetermined. The V gene lost 5 bases and the J gene lost 1 base, with 12 bases spanning the gap. Germline V gene sequence: CDR1 SGHRS, CDR2 YFSETQ. There are 14 residues in the CDR3. DNA for the CDR3: TGCGCCAGCAGGACCGGCGGGTGGAACACTGAAGCTTTCTTT. Protein: CASRTGGWNTEAFF.

The CDR3 reads CASSLPGQGDTEAFF. The CDR3 bases are TGTGCCAGCAGTCTTCCAGGACAGGGAGACACTGAAGCTTTCTTT. The genes are TRBV28 and TRBJ1-1, with 8 bases fitting TRBD1. Germline V gives CDR1 MDHEN, CDR2 SYDVKM. The CDR3 runs to 15 residues. The ends lost 5 bases at V and 3 bases at J; junction bases unmatched: 8.

The chain is built from TRBV7-9 and TRBJ2-2; 10 bases line up with TRBD2. The CDR3 sequence is 17 residues long. J was trimmed by 5 bases and V by 5 bases; bases with no gene match: 11. Germline CDR1 and CDR2: SEHNR and FQNEAQ (reference sequence). In DNA, the CDR3 is TGTGCCAGCAGCCCGGGGCTAGCGGGGGTCAGGACCGGGGAGCTGTTTTTT. Its protein is CASSPGLAGVRTGELFF.

V and J are TRBV27 and TRBJ1-2; D may be TRBD1 (6 bases). The CDR3 spans 15 residues. Germline lookup yields CDR1 MNHEY and CDR2 SMNVEV (reference sequence). The V end was cut by 5 bases, the J end by 5 bases, with 18 bases between. Written as DNA, the CDR3 is TGTGCCAGCAGTGGCCGGGACACCCTACCTTATGGCTACACCTTC. It specifies CASSGRDTLPYGYTF.

The rearrangement links TRBV11-2 to TRBJ1-5; a weak D match, TRBD1 (5 bases). V lost 4 bases and J 0 bases, leaving 10 bases between the germline ends. CDR1 SGHAT and CDR2 FQNNGV come from the germline V gene. The CDR3 sequence is 15 residues long. The DNA of the CDR3 is TGTGCCAGCAGCTCGACAGCTTATAGCAATCAGCCCCAGCATTTT. It encodes CASSSTAYSNQPQHF. The whole variable domain, remainder taken from reference TRBV11-2 and TRBJ1-5, is EAGVAQSPRYKIIEKRQSVAFWCNPISGHATLYWYQQILGQGPKLLIQFQNNGVVDDSQLPKDRFSAERLKGVDSTLKIQPAKLEDSAVYLCASSSTAYSNQPQHFGDGTRLSIL.

The rearrangement links TRBV5-5 to TRBJ2-3; D is perhaps TRBD2 (6 bases). CDR1 and CDR2 from the germline V gene are SGHKS and YYEKEE (reference sequence). V lost 1 base and J lost 4, with 13 bases in between. The CDR3 covers 15 residues. The CDR3 DNA reads as TGTGCCAGCAGCTTGTCCCTGACTAGTCCAGATACGCAGTATTTT. Translation gives CASSLSLTSPDTQYF. Supplemented by reference TRBV5-5 and TRBJ2-3, the full variable domain reads DAGVTQSPTHLIKTRGQQVTLRCSPISGHKSVSWYQQVLGQGPQFIFQYYEKEERGRGNFPDRFSARQFPNYSSELNVNALLLGDSALYLCASSLSLTSPDTQYFGPGTRLTVL.

This clone was detected once. The chain has TRBV6-5 and TRBJ2-1, with 10 bases that match TRBD1. There are 13 residues in the CDR3. Per germline, CDR1 MNHEY and CDR2 SVGAGI. V was clipped by 4 bases and J by 7 bases; unmatched bases: 1. The CDR3 sequence is CASSSGQGNEQFF. CDR3 coding DNA: TGTGCCAGCAGTTCGGGACAGGGGAATGAGCAGTTCTTC.

This rearrangement joins TRBV13 to TRBJ2-3, with 8 positions matching TRBD2. Germline loops: CDR1 PRHDT, CDR2 FYEKMQ (reference sequence). V trimming: 3 bases; J trimming: 4 bases; junction bases outside the gene matches: 3. There are 14 residues in the CDR3. The CDR3: CASSFPGGADTQYF. In DNA form, the CDR3 reads TGTGCCAGCAGCTTCCCGGGGGGGGCAGATACGCAGTATTTT.

This clone has just a few counts. The CDR3 nucleotides read TGTGCCAGTCAAACGACAGTCGCGAACACCGGGGAGCTGTTTTTT. This encodes CASQTTVANTGELFF. The gene calls are TRBV19 and TRBJ2-2; D might be TRBD1 (5 bases). Germline V lookup: CDR1 LNHDA, CDR2 SQIVND (reference sequence). V gave up 8 bases and J gave up 0 bases, with 13 bases separating them. This CDR3 contains 15 residues.

The chain employs TRBV5-4 and TRBJ2-4; TRBD1 might be the D (5 bases). There are 12 residues in the CDR3. V lost 4 bases and J lost 10, with 12 bases in between. Germline V gene lookup returns CDR1 SGHNT and CDR2 YYREEE (reference sequence). The CDR3 nucleotides read TGTGCCAGCAGCGGGGAAGACAGAATTCAGTACTTC. It encodes CASSGEDRIQYF.

The rearrangement joins TRBV28 to TRBJ2-1; D possibly corresponds to TRBD2 (6 bases). Germline CDR1 MDHEN, CDR2 SYDVKM. CDR3 length equals 14 residues. Trimming left V 2 bases short and J 8 bases short, with 13 bases between. Here the CDR3 DNA reads TGTGCCAGCAGTTTAGCGGGATCAATCTATGAGCAGTTCTTC. Translated: CASSLAGSIYEQFF.

J is TRBJ2-5 and V is TRBV27; D not certain. The CDR3 is 14 residues long. Germline CDR1 reads MNHEY; CDR2 reads SMNVEV (reference sequence). Trimming took 1 base from V and 5 from J, leaving 11 bases between them. The CDR3 DNA reads TGTGCCAGCAGTTTATTATCGGCCGGGGAGACCCAGTACTTC. Translated, it gives CASSLLSAGETQYF.

This rearrangement joins TRBV5-1 to TRBJ2-5, with 10 bases aligning to TRBD2. Germline assignment: CDR1 SGHRS and CDR2 YFSETQ. After removal of 2 bases from V and 5 bases from J, the junction contained 6 bases not matched to a gene. The CDR3 runs to 15 residues. The CDR3 DNA follows: TGCGCCAGCAGCTTCTCTAGCGGGGGTTTGGAGACCCAGTACTTC. Amino acids: CASSFSSGGLETQYF. Complete variable domain (other parts from reference TRBV5-1 and TRBJ2-5): KAGVTQTPRYLIKTRGQQVTLSCSPISGHRSVSWYQQTPGQGLQFLFEYFSETQRNKGNFPGRFSGRQFSNSRSEMNVSTLELGDSALYLCASSFSSGGLETQYFGPGTRLLVL.

This rearrangement joins TRBV5-4 to TRBJ2-7, with D perhaps TRBD2 (6 bases). CDR3 length: 14 residues. V gave up 0 bases and J gave up 5 bases, with 12 bases separating them. Per germline, CDR1 SGHNT and CDR2 YYREEE (reference sequence). The CDR3 reads CASSLEQGGDEQYF. The CDR3 DNA sequence: TGTGCCAGCAGCTTGGAGCAGGGCGGGGACGAGCAGTACTTC.

The chain couples TRBV7-9 to TRBJ2-1; D is perhaps TRBD1 (6 bases). With 4 bases removed from V and 2 bases from J, the gap between germline ends came to 9 bases. Per germline, CDR1 SEHNR and CDR2 FQNEAQ (reference sequence). The CDR3 has 14 amino acids. The CDR3 sequence: CASSSQGAYNEQFF. In DNA, the CDR3 is TGTGCCAGCAGCTCACAGGGAGCCTACAATGAGCAGTTCTTC.

V is TRBV7-9 and J is TRBJ1-5; no clear D gene. Trimming took off 4 bases at V and 4 bases at J, with 11 bases between the two ends. Germline lookup yields CDR1 SEHNR and CDR2 FQNEAQ (reference sequence). CDR3 length: 14 amino acids. Here the CDR3 reads CASSSQTGNQPQHF. In DNA, the CDR3 is TGTGCCAGCAGCTCTCAAACGGGGAATCAGCCCCAGCATTTT.

This chain connects TRBV19 to TRBJ2-2; D unresolved. The V and J ends lost 5 bases and 8 bases respectively, with 24 bases between them. This CDR3 has 17 residues. Germline V gene lookup returns CDR1 LNHDA and CDR2 SQIVND (reference sequence). The CDR3 nucleotides are TGTGCCAGTAGTTACAGCCACCTAAAGGCCCTACCGGGGGAGCTGTTTTTT. It codes for CASSYSHLKALPGELFF.

This clone was seen a single time. The gene calls are TRBV7-9 and TRBJ1-4, with D perhaps matching TRBD1 (5 bases). This CDR3 is 14 amino acids long. The V end lost 3 bases, the J end lost 8 bases, and 13 bases lay between the germline ends. Germline V CDR1 and CDR2: SEHNR, FQNEAQ (reference sequence). The DNA of the CDR3 is TGTGCCAGCAGCTTTTTGCAGGGAAGGGAAAAACTGTTTTTT. The encoded protein is CASSFLQGREKLFF.

The J gene is TRBJ2-6, the V gene TRBV4-1; a weak D match, TRBD1 (5 bases). The CDR3 covers 17 residues. Germline V gene data show CDR1 as MGHRA and CDR2 as YSYEKL. Trimming pared 8 bases from V and 6 bases from J, leaving 23 bases between. The chain's CDR3 is CASPGRAPSLKANVLTF. CDR3 in DNA: TGCGCCAGCCCAGGCAGGGCCCCCTCTCTTAAGGCCAACGTCCTGACTTTC.